A selection of T cell receptor beta chains follows, all from one sample in a study of memory CD4+ T cells and cytomegalovirus serostatus. The repertoire was sequenced with immunoSEQ multiplex PCR; TCRdb's copy has only in-frame clones and lacks some. Of 50,000 to 65,000 clones listed, about three quarters are singletons. Sequencing was performed on memory CD4+ T cells from blood. The source is an adult in good health and CMV-seropositive. Both conserved end residues are part of each CDR3. The D gene is left open where the match is weak. Some rows mark clone size as missing; the rest say once, few, many or name a class of expanded clone.

D: -
J: TRBJ1-2
size: -
V: TRBV6-5
CDR3: CASSGDSNYGYTF
DNA: TGTGCCAGCAGTGGCGATTCTAACTATGGCTACACCTTC

D: -
J: TRBJ2-3
size: few
V: TRBV28
CDR3: CASSSSDRDTDTQYF
DNA: TGTGCCAGCAGTTCCTCCGACCGGGATACAGATACGCAGTATTTT

D: -
J: TRBJ2-2
size: -
V: TRBV27
CDR3: CASSTVRGTGELFF
DNA: TGTGCCAGCAGTACTGTTAGGGGCACCGGGGAGCTGTTTTTT

D: -
J: TRBJ2-7
size: -
V: TRBV28
CDR3: CASSFPFSYEQYF
DNA: TGTGCCAGCAGTTTCCCATTTTCCTACGAGCAGTACTTC

D: -
J: TRBJ2-3
size: -
V: TRBV19
CDR3: CASGGLRTDTQYF
DNA: TGTGCCAGTGGCGGCCTCCGCACAGATACGCAGTATTTT

D: -
J: TRBJ1-3
size: -
V: TRBV5-1
CDR3: CASRIIRDNSGNTIYF
DNA: TGCGCCAGCAGAATTATCCGGGACAACTCTGGAAACACCATATATTTT

D: TRBD1
J: TRBJ2-7
size: -
V: TRBV5-6
CDR3: CASSSGTGREYF
DNA: TGTGCCAGCAGCTCCGGGACAGGGAGGGAGTACTTC

D: TRBD1
J: TRBJ2-2
size: -
V: TRBV11-2
CDR3: CASSGTGGTGELFF
DNA: TGTGCCAGCAGCGGGACAGGGGGCACCGGGGAGCTGTTTTTT

D: TRBD1
J: TRBJ1-3
size: -
V: TRBV11-2
CDR3: CASSWTGSTSGNTIYF
DNA: TGTGCCAGCAGCTGGACAGGGAGTACTTCTGGAAACACCATATATTTT

D: -
J: TRBJ2-5
size: -
V: TRBV30
CDR3: CAWSLGGVETQYF
DNA: TGTGCCTGGAGTCTTGGGGGTGTAGAGACCCAGTACTTC

D: -
J: TRBJ2-5
size: -
V: TRBV18
CDR3: CASSPLPRETQYF
DNA: TGTGCCAGCTCACCCCTCCCTCGAGAGACCCAGTACTTC

D: TRBD2
J: TRBJ2-7
size: -
V: TRBV4-2
CDR3: CASSPRLGRGVYEQYF
DNA: TGTGCCAGCAGCCCCCGGCTTGGGCGGGGGGTCTACGAGCAGTACTTC

D: -
J: TRBJ1-1
size: -
V: TRBV5-5
CDR3: CASSQGPQGTEAFF
DNA: TGTGCCAGCAGCCAAGGCCCCCAGGGGACTGAAGCTTTCTTT

D: -
J: TRBJ2-3
size: -
V: TRBV4-1
CDR3: CASSPVRRTSTDTQYF
DNA: TGCGCCAGCAGCCCGGTAAGGAGGACTAGCACAGATACGCAGTATTTT

D: -
J: TRBJ2-4
size: -
V: TRBV9
CDR3: CASSVSVRGDIQYF
DNA: TGTGCCAGCAGCGTAAGTGTCAGGGGTGACATTCAGTACTTC

D: -
J: TRBJ2-5
size: -
V: TRBV14
CDR3: CASSPYRGGETQYF
DNA: TGTGCCAGCAGCCCCTACAGGGGAGGAGAGACCCAGTACTTC

D: -
J: TRBJ1-6
size: -
V: TRBV5-3
CDR3: CARSLEPKDSPLHF
DNA: TGTGCCAGAAGCTTGGAACCGAAAGATTCACCCCTCCACTTT

D: TRBD1
J: TRBJ1-1
size: -
V: TRBV19
CDR3: CASSYDRGTEAFF
DNA: TGTGCCAGTAGTTACGACAGGGGCACTGAAGCTTTCTTT

D: -
J: TRBJ2-2
size: -
V: TRBV30
CDR3: CAWSVKGGAVGELFF
DNA: TGTGCCTGGAGTGTAAAAGGGGGGGCCGTCGGGGAGCTGTTTTTT

D: TRBD1
J: TRBJ1-1
size: few
V: TRBV30
CDR3: CAWTGQGYTEAFF
DNA: TGTGCCTGGACCGGACAGGGCTACACTGAAGCTTTCTTT

D: -
J: TRBJ1-2
size: -
V: TRBV7-2
CDR3: CASSPVGYPLTF
DNA: TGTGCCAGCAGCCCGGTGGGTTACCCTCTCACCTTC

D: -
J: TRBJ2-5
size: -
V: TRBV18
CDR3: CASSRYQETQYF
DNA: TGTGCCAGCTCAAGGTACCAAGAGACCCAGTACTTC

D: TRBD1
J: TRBJ1-1
size: once
V: TRBV19
CDR3: CASSRGQFTEAFF
DNA: TGTGCCAGTAGTAGGGGACAGTTCACTGAAGCTTTCTTT

D: -
J: TRBJ1-1
size: once
V: TRBV25-1
CDR3: CASSRQEQGTEAFF
DNA: TGTGCCAGCAGCAGACAGGAGCAAGGAACTGAAGCTTTCTTT

D: -
J: TRBJ2-4
size: -
V: TRBV21-1
CDR3: CASSPVWARQGAGIQYF
DNA: TGTGCCAGCAGCCCTGTGTGGGCTCGACAGGGGGCGGGCATTCAGTACTTC

D: -
J: TRBJ2-1
size: -
V: TRBV13
CDR3: CASSLGPSNEQFF
DNA: TGTGCCAGCAGCTTAGGCCCCTCTAATGAGCAGTTCTTC

D: -
J: TRBJ2-7
size: medium-sized
V: TRBV2
CDR3: CASRAFGSEQYF
DNA: TGTGCCAGCAGGGCATTCGGCAGCGAGCAGTACTTC

D: -
J: TRBJ1-3
size: -
V: TRBV7-2
CDR3: CASSTNTGLGNTIYF
DNA: TGTGCCAGCAGCACCAACACAGGATTAGGAAACACCATATATTTT

D: -
J: TRBJ1-1
size: -
V: TRBV7-2
CDR3: CASSLGDRRRTEAFF
DNA: TGTGCCAGCAGCTTAGGGGATCGGCGTCGGACTGAAGCTTTCTTT

D: -
J: TRBJ1-1
size: -
V: TRBV6-6
CDR3: CASSLRPGDTEAFF
DNA: TGTGCCAGCAGTCTCAGGCCGGGGGACACTGAAGCTTTCTTT

D: TRBD2
J: TRBJ2-3
size: -
V: TRBV6-5
CDR3: CASSSLSSGTGNTQYF
DNA: TGTGCCAGCAGTTCATTGTCCAGCGGGACCGGAAATACGCAGTATTTT

D: -
J: TRBJ2-7
size: -
V: TRBV5-1
CDR3: CASSLDTYEQYF
DNA: TGCGCCAGCAGCTTGGACACCTACGAGCAGTACTTC

D: -
J: TRBJ1-1
size: -
V: TRBV15
CDR3: CATSPRSSGATEAFF
DNA: TGTGCCACCAGCCCTCGGTCCTCTGGGGCCACTGAAGCTTTCTTT

D: TRBD2
J: TRBJ2-3
size: few
V: TRBV30
CDR3: CAWNGGGAEARTDTQYF
DNA: TGTGCCTGGAACGGCGGGGGGGCCGAAGCTCGCACAGATACGCAGTATTTT

D: -
J: TRBJ1-3
size: -
V: TRBV2
CDR3: CASSEDRVNTIYF
DNA: TGTGCCAGCAGTGAAGACAGGGTGAACACCATATATTTT

D: TRBD1
J: TRBJ2-6
size: -
V: TRBV27
CDR3: CASTLGQGSGANVLTF
DNA: TGTGCCAGCACCCTCGGACAGGGCTCTGGGGCCAACGTCCTGACTTTC

D: -
J: TRBJ1-5
size: -
V: TRBV7-2
CDR3: CASSRFPNSNQPQHF
DNA: TGTGCCAGCAGCCGGTTCCCTAATAGCAATCAGCCCCAGCATTTT

D: -
J: TRBJ2-7
size: once
V: TRBV10-3
CDR3: CAISKSRGEQYF
DNA: TGTGCCATCTCGAAAAGTCGCGGCGAGCAGTACTTC

D: -
J: TRBJ1-6
size: -
V: TRBV30
CDR3: CAWSVPGARNSPLHF
DNA: TGTGCCTGGAGTGTACCGGGGGCGAGGAATTCACCCCTCCACTTT

D: -
J: TRBJ1-5
size: -
V: TRBV30
CDR3: CAWSVGVAQPQHF
DNA: TGTGCCTGGAGTGTAGGGGTGGCTCAGCCCCAGCATTTT

D: -
J: TRBJ2-2
size: -
V: TRBV27
CDR3: CASRRSRGAGGELFF
DNA: TGTGCCAGCAGGCGCAGCCGGGGGGCGGGCGGGGAGCTGTTTTTT

D: TRBD1
J: TRBJ1-2
size: -
V: TRBV15
CDR3: CATSREQGVNYGYTF
DNA: TGTGCCACCAGCAGAGAACAGGGGGTGAACTATGGCTACACCTTC

D: -
J: TRBJ2-7
size: -
V: TRBV6-1
CDR3: CASSGRAGVPYEQYF
DNA: TGTGCCAGCAGTGGGCGGGCGGGCGTCCCCTACGAGCAGTACTTC

D: TRBD2
J: TRBJ2-2
size: -
V: TRBV5-1
CDR3: CASSSGLALTGELFF
DNA: TGCGCCAGCAGCTCCGGACTAGCTCTGACCGGGGAGCTGTTTTTT

D: -
J: TRBJ1-1
size: few
V: TRBV19
CDR3: CASSNIVGTTEAFF
DNA: TGTGCCAGTAGTAATATCGTAGGTACGACTGAAGCTTTCTTT